Reported below is one TCR beta chain. As yet, its antigen is unknown. The data belong to a study of T cells in Graves' hyperthyroidism and ophthalmopathy. Exclusions: uncontrolled infection, other autoimmune disease, pregnancy, lactation. Fresh peripheral blood, about 9.6 ml, yielded the PBMCs. There were TCR beta CDR3 regions amplified from RNA transcripts. First-round RT-PCR with HTBI primers amplified the TCR CDR3 region. TCRdb independently ran MiXCR on the multiplex PCR reads; one entry per CDR3 protein. In the table there are 500,000 to 600,000 distinct CDR3 sequences, approximately 20% of which are singletons. Study conclusions and caveats: Appearing also in blood were most of the thyroid clonotypes expanded above 0.001. Before onset, ophthalmopathy was predicted by the model a median about 6.2 months earlier.

The CDR3 spans 14 residues. V shed 0 bases and J shed 4 bases, with 11 bases lying between them. In germline, CDR1 is DFQATT, CDR2 SNEGSKA (reference sequence). Specimen: blood. This sequence originates from a man aged 35 to 55 with Graves' ophthalmopathy. This chain joins TRBV20-1 and TRBJ2-3, with TRBD2 as a possible D gene (6 bases). This CDR3 is CSARDEAGSDTQYF. CDR3 bases: TGCAGTGCTAGAGATGAGGCGGGGTCAGATACGCAGTATTTT.